These 30 T cell receptor beta chains were all obtained from the same sample, sequenced in a study of blood T cell repertoires in COVID-19. The data were produced by immunoSEQ multiplex PCR, yet TCRdb's version contains in-frame clones alone and is incomplete. Of a few hundred thousand clones in the sample, roughly 86% were seen once. Input material: peripheral blood. These receptors came from a human donor with acute or convalescent COVID-19. The donor label of this sample is uncertain.

The chain carries TRBV27 and TRBJ2-2; 9 nucleotides align to TRBD1. V shed 5 bases and J 7 bases; nucleotides not matched to a gene: 8. The V gene's germline CDR1 is MNHEY and CDR2 SMNVEV (reference sequence). The CDR3 is 15 residues long. This chain's CDR3 is CASSHHRGRGGELFF. The CDR3, as DNA: TGTGCCAGCAGTCACCACAGGGGGCGCGGCGGGGAGCTGTTTTTT.

This chain connects TRBV25-1 to TRBJ1-4; no firm D call. Trimming pared 3 bases from V and 2 bases from J, leaving 16 bases between. Germline V gives CDR1 MGHDK, CDR2 SYGVNS. The CDR3 length is 17 residues. CDR3 nucleotides: TGTGCCAGCAGTGATAAGAGGGCGTGGAACACTAATGAAAAACTGTTTTTT. Translation gives CASSDKRAWNTNEKLFF.

V and J are TRBV19 and TRBJ1-1, with D tentatively TRBD1 (5 bases). CDR1 is LNHDA and CDR2 is SQIVND in the germline V gene (reference sequence). Deletions cut 3 bases from V and 5 bases from J, with 16 bases between. CDR3 length: 15 amino acids. CDR3 amino acids: CASSILGDRRTEAFF. In DNA, the CDR3 is TGTGCCAGTAGTATTTTAGGGGATCGTCGAACTGAAGCTTTCTTT.

The chain joins TRBV28 to TRBJ2-4; 8 nucleotides line up with TRBD1. The CDR3 covers 14 residues. The V and J ends lost 6 bases and 7 bases, in that order; junction bases with no gene match: 8. The germline V gene has CDR1 MDHEN and CDR2 SYDVKM. The CDR3 coding sequence is TGTGCCAGCAGCCAGGACAGGGTTCGGAACATTCAGTACTTC. The encoded protein is CASSQDRVRNIQYF.

This clone showed up many times. The chain has TRBV11-2 and TRBJ2-7; weak D call: TRBD1 (5 bases). The length of the CDR3 is 13 residues. The germline gives CDR1 SGHAT, CDR2 FQNNGV. V dropped 3 bases and J dropped 2 bases, with 8 bases sitting between them. CDR3 sequence: CASSFTDTYEQYF. DNA of the CDR3: TGTGCCAGCAGCTTTACGGACACCTACGAGCAGTACTTC.

This sequence joins TRBV14 and TRBJ2-1; D is possibly TRBD1 (7 bases). The CDR3 loop spans 15 amino acids. Germline loops: CDR1 SGHDN, CDR2 FVKESK. The V end was cut by 4 bases, the J end by 7 bases, with 17 bases between. The CDR3 sequence is CASSPQAGGMNEQFF. The CDR3 DNA reads TGTGCCAGCAGCCCACAGGCAGGGGGGATGAATGAGCAGTTCTTC.

V and J are TRBV18 and TRBJ1-1, with TRBD1 matching over 7 bases. Per germline, CDR1 KGHSH and CDR2 LQKENI. With V trimmed by 2 bases and J by 3 bases, 6 bases remained unmatched. The CDR3 has 15 amino acids. The CDR3: CASSPGAGGDTEAFF. The CDR3 DNA is TGTGCCAGCTCACCAGGGGCAGGGGGAGACACTGAAGCTTTCTTT.

V usage is TRBV7-9 and J usage is TRBJ2-7, with 13 positions matching TRBD2. The CDR3 length is 16 residues. Germline V CDR1 and CDR2: SEHNR, FQNEAQ (reference sequence). V dropped 5 bases and J dropped 5; count of bases not matched to a gene: 9. The CDR3 DNA reads as TGTGCCAGCAGCGAACTAGCGGGAGGGCCCGGTGACGAGCAGTACTTC. It is translated as CASSELAGGPGDEQYF.

DNA for the CDR3: TGCGCCAGCAGCTCCCCCGAAGGCGGCGCAACTAGGGGGACAGATACGCAGTATTTT. Translation: CASSSPEGGATRGTDTQYF. The chain joins TRBV5-1 to TRBJ2-3, with a possible D match to TRBD1 (6 bases). Germline values: CDR1 SGHRS, CDR2 YFSETQ. The CDR3 extends over 19 amino acids. V lost 3 bases, J lost 3 bases, and 26 bases lay in between.

The chain combines TRBV9 with TRBJ1-1; 8 bases align to TRBD1. This CDR3 has 15 residues. Germline CDR1 is SGDLS and CDR2 is YYNGEE. The V segment lost 6 bases and the J segment 4 bases; nucleotides outside the gene matches: 11. CDR3 sequence reads: CASTRVIGQGTEAFF. CDR3 bases: TGTGCCAGCACCCGCGTAATAGGACAGGGCACTGAAGCTTTCTTT.

The chain employs TRBV19 and TRBJ1-6, with 8 bases aligning to TRBD1. The germline V gene encodes CDR1 LNHDA and CDR2 SQIVND (reference sequence). V gave up 7 bases and J gave up 6 bases; unmatched junction bases: 5. The CDR3 covers 14 residues. CDR3 loop: CASKTTGVNSPLHF. The CDR3 DNA sequence: TGTGCCAGTAAGACGACAGGGGTTAATTCACCCCTCCACTTT.

The chain joins TRBV27 to TRBJ2-1, with 7 bases matching TRBD2. The CDR3 contains 14 residues. Germline trimming cut 5 bases from V and 9 bases from J; bases unmatched to any gene: 10. Germline V gene lookup returns CDR1 MNHEY and CDR2 SMNVEV (reference sequence). The CDR3 bases are TGTGCCAGCAGTCAACTTCAGCGGGGAGGTGAGCAGTTCTTC. It codes for CASSQLQRGGEQFF.

The chain links TRBV5-1 to TRBJ2-7, with D perhaps matching TRBD2 (6 bases). This CDR3 is built from 15 residues. Germline V gene data show CDR1 as SGHRS and CDR2 as YFSETQ. The V gene lost 2 bases and the J gene lost 0 bases, with 12 bases spanning the gap. The CDR3 protein is CASSFGTGSSYEQYF. The CDR3, as DNA: TGCGCCAGCAGCTTCGGGACTGGAAGCTCCTACGAGCAGTACTTC.

This clone appeared a single time. V usage is TRBV6-5 and J usage is TRBJ2-5; 8 nucleotides agree with TRBD1. The CDR3 has 15 amino acids. Germline V lookup: CDR1 MNHEY, CDR2 SVGAGI. Trimming cost V 0 bases and J 5 bases; bases outside gene matches: 5. The CDR3 DNA follows: TGTGCCAGCAGTTACTCGGGCAGGGGGCATGAGACCCAGTACTTC. This translates into CASSYSGRGHETQYF.

CDR3 nucleotide sequence: TGCAGCGCCGTGACAGGCCCAGACACTGAAGCTTTCTTT. This sequence encodes CSAVTGPDTEAFF. The J gene is TRBJ1-1, the V gene TRBV29-1; D possibly corresponds to TRBD1 (6 bases). The V end lost 7 bases, the J end lost 3 bases, and 15 bases lay between the germline ends. There are 13 residues in the CDR3. CDR1 is SQVTM and CDR2 is ANQGSEA in the germline V gene.

V is TRBV3-1 (or the pseudogene TRBV3-2) and J is TRBJ2-7; D not resolved. The CDR3 is made up of 13 amino acids. V was cut by 2 bases and J by 6 bases, with 11 bases left in between. CDR1 is LGHDT and CDR2 is YNNKEL in the germline V gene (reference sequence). The CDR3 loop reads CASSQRFAVEQYF. The CDR3 DNA follows: TGTGCCAGCAGCCAACGATTCGCGGTCGAGCAGTACTTC.

The chain joins TRBV7-8 to TRBJ1-2; D gene unclear. Germline values: CDR1 SGHVS, CDR2 FQNEAQ. The CDR3 runs 14 residues. V dropped 1 base and J dropped 8 bases, with 14 bases sitting between them. The CDR3 here is CASSLGQDLGGYTF. The CDR3 DNA reads as TGTGCCAGCAGCTTAGGGCAGGATCTGGGCGGCTACACCTTC.

V usage is TRBV3-1 (or the pseudogene TRBV3-2) and J usage is TRBJ2-1, with D possibly TRBD2 on 6 matching bases. CDR3 length: 16 residues. Germline V lookup: CDR1 LGHDT, CDR2 YNNKEL (reference sequence). V was shortened by 0 bases and J by 8 bases, with 17 bases between the two germline ends. This CDR3 reads CASSQEGGGNGHEQFF. The CDR3 DNA sequence: TGTGCCAGCAGCCAAGAAGGTGGAGGGAACGGCCATGAGCAGTTCTTC.

The V gene is TRBV11-3, the J gene TRBJ2-3; weak D call: TRBD2 (6 bases). The CDR3 has 15 amino acids. Trimming took 5 bases from V and 0 from J, leaving 12 bases between them. The germline CDR1 and CDR2 sequences are SGHNT and YENEEA. The CDR3: CASSRTGGSTDTQYF. The CDR3 nucleotides are TGTGCCAGCAGCCGGACCGGGGGTAGCACAGATACGCAGTATTTT.

CDR3: CASSGGTGFYEQYF. CDR3 in DNA: TGTGCCAGCAGTGGGGGGACAGGTTTCTACGAGCAGTACTTC. The rearrangement links TRBV28 to TRBJ2-7, with 8 bases identical to TRBD1. Germline V gene data show CDR1 as MDHEN and CDR2 as SYDVKM. The CDR3 is made up of 14 amino acids. Unmatched junction bases numbered 6, after V lost 5 bases and J lost 3 bases.

The J gene is TRBJ1-1, the V gene TRBV6-5; D is uncertain. Germline CDR1 is MNHEY and CDR2 is SVGAGI. The CDR3 loop spans 13 amino acids. Trimming pared 6 bases from V and 1 base from J, leaving 9 bases between. CDR3 sequence reads: CASRAGRNTEAFF. The CDR3, as DNA: TGTGCCAGCAGGGCAGGCCGGAACACTGAAGCTTTCTTT.

This chain links TRBV5-4 with TRBJ2-5; the match to TRBD2 covers 7 bases. Trimming at V came to 5 bases and at J to 7 bases, leaving 17 bases not matched to a gene. Germline CDR1 SGHNT, CDR2 YYREEE (reference sequence). This CDR3 is 16 amino acids long. CDR3 in DNA: TGTGCCAGCAGGGCTAGCGGCCCCCGGAGTACTGGGACCCAGTACTTC. This translates into CASRASGPRSTGTQYF. Looking up the rest from reference TRBV5-4 and TRBJ2-5 gives the full variable domain: ETGVTQSPTHLIKTRGQQVTLRCSSQSGHNTVSWYQQALGQGPQFIFQYYREEENGRGNFPPRFSGLQFPNYSSELNVNALELDDSALYLCASRASGPRSTGTQYFGPGTRLLVL.

The chain links TRBV5-1 to TRBJ1-3; TRBD1 might be the D (5 bases). Trimming removed 2 bases at V and 5 bases at J, with 17 bases between. This CDR3 is built from 16 residues. From germline, CDR1 is SGHRS and CDR2 YFSETQ. CDR3 in amino acids: CASSLLPGGERNTIYF. The CDR3 DNA reads TGCGCCAGCAGCTTATTGCCCGGAGGGGAGAGAAACACCATATATTTT.

This clone is a singleton in its sample. This chain links TRBV5-1 with TRBJ2-3, with D possibly matching TRBD1 (5 bases). Looked up from germline, CDR1 is SGHRS and CDR2 is YFSETQ. This CDR3 comprises 15 residues. V lost 0 bases and J lost 7, with 15 bases in between. For the CDR3, the DNA is TGCGCCAGCAGCTTGGAGGGGCAGGGTAGGCATACGCAGTATTTT. Encoded protein: CASSLEGQGRHTQYF.

This clone appeared a single time. This rearrangement joins TRBV5-1 to TRBJ1-2; D gene uncertain. The CDR3 sequence is 15 residues long. From germline, CDR1 is SGHRS and CDR2 YFSETQ. The ends were cut back, 0 bases at V and 1 base at J, with 10 bases in the middle. Written as DNA, the CDR3 is TGCGCCAGCAGCTTGGTCCCGGGTCGTAACTATGGCTACACCTTC. Translating it yields CASSLVPGRNYGYTF.

The rearrangement uses TRBV6-6 and TRBJ1-6, with D possibly TRBD1 on 5 matching bases. Germline values: CDR1 MNHNY, CDR2 SVGAGI (reference sequence). The V and J ends lost 6 bases and 2 bases respectively, with 11 bases between them. The CDR3 totals 15 residues. Here the CDR3 reads CASRTDSAYNSPLHF. CDR3 nucleotides: TGTGCCAGCAGGACCGACAGCGCCTATAATTCACCCCTCCACTTT.

The chain uses TRBV19 and TRBJ1-1, with 8 bases that match TRBD1. Losses at the gene ends were 6 bases for V and 1 base for J; bases not matched to a gene: 4. This CDR3 has 14 amino acids. Per germline, CDR1 LNHDA and CDR2 SQIVND (reference sequence). The CDR3 loop reads CASRAQGGNTEAFF. CDR3 nucleotides: TGTGCCAGTAGGGCACAGGGGGGGAACACTGAAGCTTTCTTT.

This chain links TRBV27 with TRBJ1-4; 8 bases line up with TRBD1. The CDR3 runs 15 residues. Trimming at V came to 6 bases and at J to 4 bases, leaving 7 bases not matched to a gene. Germline V gene sequence: CDR1 MNHEY, CDR2 SMNVEV (reference sequence). CDR3 residues: CASRSRGLLNEKLFF. The CDR3 DNA reads TGTGCCAGCAGGAGCAGGGGGCTCCTTAATGAAAAACTGTTTTTT.

The chain carries TRBV11-2 and TRBJ2-7; D gene uncertain. Germline V gene lookup returns CDR1 SGHAT and CDR2 FQNNGV. This CDR3 contains 14 residues. The V and J ends lost 1 base and 7 bases respectively, with 14 bases between them. The CDR3 nucleotides read TGTGCCAGCAGCTTAGTTGCTATCGTCGGTGAGCAGTACTTC. This gives the protein CASSLVAIVGEQYF.

CDR3 in amino acids: CASGPRGQPQHF. CDR3 DNA sequence: TGTGCCAGCGGCCCACGAGGCCAGCCCCAGCATTTT. The rearrangement links TRBV6-5 to TRBJ1-5; D is ambiguous. The CDR3 contains 12 residues. Deletions cut 8 bases from V and 7 bases from J, with 12 bases between. The V gene's germline CDR1 is MNHEY and CDR2 SVGAGI.